These 14 T cell receptor beta chains share one sample of origin, sequenced in a study of OX40 agonist ivuxolimab in advanced cancers. Using immunoSEQ multiplex PCR, the repertoire was profiled, and TCRdb retains in-frame clones only, with some absent. The sample includes some 50,000 clones, roughly 89% of them seen just once. Material: CD4+ or CD8+ T cells sorted from blood, obtained in a trial of the OX40 agonist ivuxolimab. These receptors were obtained from an adult with an advanced solid tumor such as melanoma, head and neck, liver or kidney cancer.

Only one count was recorded for this clone. The chain uses TRBV11-2 and TRBJ1-1; D remains ambiguous. Trimming took off 1 base at V and 3 bases at J, with 15 bases between the two ends. The CDR3 extends over 16 amino acids. CDR1 is SGHAT, CDR2 FQNNGV, per germline. The CDR3: CASSLAVTPGDTEAFF. The CDR3 DNA is TGTGCCAGCAGCTTAGCGGTCACCCCCGGGGACACTGAAGCTTTCTTT.

This clone appeared a few times. The rearrangement joins TRBV7-9 to TRBJ2-7; the match to TRBD1 covers 11 bases. The CDR3 length is 18 residues. Germline values: CDR1 SEHNR, CDR2 FQNEAQ (reference sequence). The ends lost 5 bases at V and 7 bases at J; junction bases unmatched: 19. Here the CDR3 DNA reads TGTGCCAGCAGCATGAAACCGGGACAGGGGGTATTAAGTGCGGAGCAGTACTTC. This codes for CASSMKPGQGVLSAEQYF.

The chain joins TRBV11-2 to TRBJ2-7; 8 positions agree with TRBD1. V shed 0 bases and J 2 bases; nucleotides not matched to a gene: 3. Germline loops: CDR1 SGHAT, CDR2 FQNNGV. The CDR3 covers 15 residues. CDR3 sequence: CASSLDPGQAYEQYF. The CDR3 coding sequence is TGTGCCAGCAGCTTAGATCCGGGACAGGCCTACGAGCAGTACTTC. The variable domain in full, with the rest retrieved from reference TRBV11-2 and TRBJ2-7, is EAGVAQSPRYKIIEKRQSVAFWCNPISGHATLYWYQQILGQGPKLLIQFQNNGVVDDSQLPKDRFSAERLKGVDSTLKIQPAKLEDSAVYLCASSLDPGQAYEQYFGPGTRLTVT.

The genes are TRBV28 and TRBJ2-7; D is tentatively TRBD1 or TRBD2 (5 bases each). The V end lost 5 bases, the J end lost 5 bases, and 16 bases lay between the germline ends. The CDR3 is 14 amino acids. Germline CDR1 reads MDHEN; CDR2 reads SYDVKM. CDR3 bases: TGTGCCAGCAGTCCCCGGGGCCCGGAGGACGAGCAGTACTTC. Translated, it gives CASSPRGPEDEQYF. The full variable domain, in which reference TRBV28 and TRBJ2-7 provide the parts outside the CDR3, is DVKVTQSSRYLVKRTGEKVFLECVQDMDHENMFWYRQDPGLGLRLIYFSYDVKMKEKGDIPEGYSVSREKKERFSLILESASTNQTSMYLCASSPRGPEDEQYFGPGTRLTVT.

J is TRBJ2-7 and V is TRBV18, with TRBD1 as a possible D gene (6 bases). V lost 3 bases and J lost 3, with 21 bases in between. CDR1 is KGHSH, CDR2 LQKENI, per germline. The CDR3 loop spans 17 amino acids. In nucleotides, the CDR3 is TGTGCCAGCTCACCCGATTCCGGCAGGGGCGCCTTCTACGAGCAGTACTTC. Translating gives CASSPDSGRGAFYEQYF.

Only a few counts were recorded for this clone. This sequence joins TRBV7-3 and TRBJ2-1, with 9 bases fitting TRBD2. The CDR3 is 15 residues long. The trim removed 2 bases at V and 5 bases at J, leaving 4 bases unmatched. Germline CDR1 and CDR2: SGHTA and FQGTGA. This chain's CDR3 is CASSLAGGPNNEQFF. CDR3 nucleotides: TGTGCCAGCAGCTTAGCGGGAGGGCCCAACAATGAGCAGTTCTTC.

J is TRBJ2-2 and V is TRBV6-1; D uncertain. The CDR3 runs 16 residues. Trimming stripped 0 bases from V and 7 bases from J, with 15 bases between. The V gene's germline CDR1 is MNHNS and CDR2 SASEGT. Written as DNA, the CDR3 is TGTGCCAGCAGTGAAGCGAGAAGGCAAGGCCACGGGGAGCTGTTTTTT. Protein product: CASSEARRQGHGELFF.

The chain couples TRBV14 to TRBJ2-7; D possibly corresponds to TRBD1 (5 bases). Looked up from germline, CDR1 is SGHDN and CDR2 is FVKESK. Trimming removed 3 bases from V and 13 bases from J, with 25 bases in between. This CDR3 comprises 15 residues. The DNA for the CDR3 is TGTGCCAGCAGCCATTTCCCCGGGCAGGGTGGAGATCTATACTTC. Translating it yields CASSHFPGQGGDLYF.

The V gene is TRBV7-9, the J gene TRBJ1-5, with D unresolved. This CDR3 spans 13 amino acids. The germline V and J ends were trimmed by 5 bases and 6 bases, with 11 bases remaining between them. Germline V CDR1 and CDR2: SEHNR, FQNEAQ (reference sequence). Here the CDR3 DNA reads TGTGCCAGCAGCGCGGGCATGGCTCAGCCCCAGCATTTT. This sequence encodes CASSAGMAQPQHF.

The CDR3 region is CASSPSSSGTYEQYF. CDR3 in DNA: TGTGCCAGCAGTCCTTCCTCTAGCGGGACCTACGAGCAGTACTTC. The J gene is TRBJ2-7, the V gene TRBV27, with TRBD2 identical over 9 bases. This CDR3 region has 15 residues. V trimming: 5 bases; J trimming: 2 bases; junction bases outside the gene matches: 7. In germline, CDR1 is MNHEY, CDR2 SMNVEV (reference sequence).

The V gene is TRBV19, the J gene TRBJ1-1; D is undetermined. V was clipped by 6 bases and J by 1 base, with 9 bases between them. This CDR3 has 13 residues. The germline V gene has CDR1 LNHDA and CDR2 SQIVND (reference sequence). This CDR3 reads CASSSFENTEAFF. CDR3 bases: TGTGCCAGTAGCTCGTTTGAGAACACTGAAGCTTTCTTT.

This rearrangement joins TRBV5-7 to TRBJ1-3; 11 nucleotides agree with TRBD1. TRBV5-7 carries the ORF label, with uncertain function. The CDR3 is 16 residues long. The trim removed 4 bases at V and 7 bases at J, leaving 10 bases unmatched. DNA of the CDR3: TGTGCCAGCAGCCCCCGAGGACAGGGGGCTTGGAACACCATATATTTT. Translated: CASSPRGQGAWNTIYF.

The chain recombines TRBV19 with TRBJ1-5; D gene uncertain. The CDR3 contains 14 residues. Trimming took 0 bases from V and 10 from J, leaving 13 bases between them. Germline CDR1 and CDR2: LNHDA and SQIVND (reference sequence). The CDR3 reads CASSIDNARHPQHF. In DNA form, the CDR3 reads TGTGCCAGTAGTATAGATAATGCACGTCACCCCCAGCATTTT.

In regard to this clone: The germline gene is not matched at one end of the junction; a read error may be the cause. The chain joins TRBV11-2 to TRBJ2-3, with 7 bases aligning to TRBD1. Germline V gives CDR1 SGHAT, CDR2 FQNNGV. CDR3 length equals 11 residues. CDR3 in amino acids: CASSYTRGLAF. CDR3 sequence (DNA): TGTGCCAGCAGCTATACTAGGGGGCTCGCTTTT.